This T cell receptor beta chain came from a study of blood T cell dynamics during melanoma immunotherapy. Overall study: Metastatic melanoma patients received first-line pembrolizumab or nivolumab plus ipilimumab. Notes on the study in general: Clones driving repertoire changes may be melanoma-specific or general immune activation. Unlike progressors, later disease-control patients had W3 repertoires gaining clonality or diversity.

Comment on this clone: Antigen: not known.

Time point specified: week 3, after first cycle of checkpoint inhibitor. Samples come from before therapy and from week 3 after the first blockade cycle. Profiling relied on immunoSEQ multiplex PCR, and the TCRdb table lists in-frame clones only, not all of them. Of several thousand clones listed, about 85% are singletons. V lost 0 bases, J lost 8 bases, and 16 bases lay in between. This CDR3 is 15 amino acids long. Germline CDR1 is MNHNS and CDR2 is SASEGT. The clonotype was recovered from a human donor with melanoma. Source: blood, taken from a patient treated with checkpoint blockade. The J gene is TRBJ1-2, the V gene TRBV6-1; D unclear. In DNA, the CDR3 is TGTGCCAGCAGTGAAGCAGCCGGCCAGGCGCGGGGCTACACCTTC. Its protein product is CASSEAAGQARGYTF.